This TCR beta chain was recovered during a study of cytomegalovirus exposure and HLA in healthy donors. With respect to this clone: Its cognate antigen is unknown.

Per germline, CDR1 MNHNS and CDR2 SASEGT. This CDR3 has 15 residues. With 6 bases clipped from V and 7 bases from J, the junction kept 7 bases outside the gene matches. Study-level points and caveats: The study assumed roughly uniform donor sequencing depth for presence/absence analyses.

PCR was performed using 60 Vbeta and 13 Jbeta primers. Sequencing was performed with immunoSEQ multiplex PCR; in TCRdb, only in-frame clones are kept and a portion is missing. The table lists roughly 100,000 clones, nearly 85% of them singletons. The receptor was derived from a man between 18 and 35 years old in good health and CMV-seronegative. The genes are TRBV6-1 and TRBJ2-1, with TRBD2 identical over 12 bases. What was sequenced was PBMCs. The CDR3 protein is CASRLGGLAGNEQFF. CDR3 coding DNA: TGTGCCAGCAGGCTAGGAGGACTAGCGGGAAATGAGCAGTTCTTC.